This T cell receptor beta chain was obtained from a study of Tregs in tolerant kidney transplant recipients. The study, taken as a whole, reports: Expanding Tregs on activated donor B cells appeared to best identify donor-specific TCRbeta clones.

Produced via immunoSEQ multiplex PCR; TCRdb's table is partial and in-frame only. In total, the table holds roughly 53,000 clones. With respect to this clone: The antigen is unknown. The read ends 3 residues shy of where the CDR3 ends; the end is completed using the germline J gene.

CDR3 length: 13 residues. The germline CDR1 and CDR2 sequences are SEHNR and FQNEAQ (reference sequence). Deletions cut 2 bases from V and 7 bases from J, with 8 bases between. This receptor was obtained from a human donor who received a combined kidney and bone marrow transplant. The chain couples TRBV7-9 to TRBJ2-2; D gene unclear. Specimen: CD4+ T cells from blood, collected before the transplant. Incomplete CDR3 DNA: TGTGCCAGCAGCTTATACAACGACGGGGAG. Translated: CASSLYNDGE. The full-length CDR3 reads as CASSLYNDGELFF.